This passage covers 30 T cell receptor beta chains from one sample sequenced in a study of shared clonotypes between healthy human individuals. The method was immunoSEQ multiplex PCR; TCRdb's version includes in-frame clones alone and lacks a portion of them. This table holds some 600,000 clones, about 96% found once. The naive CD8 subset, CD45RO-negative cells positively selected for CCR7, excluded terminally differentiated effector memory CD45RA+ cells. Sequences were obtained from naive CD8+ T cells sorted from blood. These receptors all come from a woman in her 30s in good health.

With respect to this clone: Within the sample, other DNA sequences also encode this same CDR3. The J gene is TRBJ2-7, the V gene TRBV29-1; 9 positions match TRBD1. CDR1 is SQVTM, CDR2 ANQGSEA, per germline. With V trimmed by 6 bases and J by 0 bases, 3 bases remained unmatched. The CDR3 sequence is 13 residues long. DNA for the CDR3: TGCAGCGTGACAGGGGGGAGCTCCTACGAGCAGTACTTC. This translates into CSVTGGSSYEQYF.

The chain is built from TRBV19 and TRBJ1-5; no firm D call. The V gene lost 1 base and the J gene lost 4 bases, with 11 bases spanning the gap. The CDR3 covers 15 residues. Per the germline V gene, CDR1 is LNHDA and CDR2 is SQIVND (reference sequence). The CDR3 bases are TGTGCCAGTAGTATAGTAGACCAGATTAATCAGCCCCAGCATTTT. Protein product: CASSIVDQINQPQHF.

The table lists this clone with a count of one. The sample holds other DNA sequences that translate to the same CDR3. This chain links TRBV5-6 with TRBJ2-1; D is uncertain. V lost 0 bases and J 6 bases, leaving 7 bases between the germline ends. CDR1 and CDR2 (germline): SGHDT, YYEEEE. The CDR3 covers 13 residues. CDR3 in DNA: TGTGCCAGCAGCTTGGGATCCCCCAATGAGCAGTTCTTC. It translates to CASSLGSPNEQFF.

The V and J genes are TRBV6-5 and TRBJ2-7, with D uncertain. The germline V gene has CDR1 MNHEY and CDR2 SVGAGI. The CDR3 extends over 16 amino acids. Between the trimmed V and J ends, which lost 2 bases and 0 bases, there was a span of 14 bases. Here the CDR3 DNA reads TGTGCCAGCAGTTACACCCTCGACGGCCGCTCCTACGAGCAGTACTTC. The encoded protein is CASSYTLDGRSYEQYF.

The CDR3 region has the DNA TGTGCCAGCAGCTTAGCGACAGGGGTGGCCTCAGGGGAGCAGTTCTTC. Amino acids: CASSLATGVASGEQFF. V gene TRBV7-2 combines with J gene TRBJ2-1, with TRBD1 matching 8 bases. The CDR3 totals 16 residues. Germline V CDR1 and CDR2: SGHTA, FQGNSA. V gave up 0 bases and J gave up 10 bases; unmatched junction bases: 11.

V gene TRBV11-2 combines with J gene TRBJ2-3, with D possibly being TRBD1 (5 bases). The ends were cut back, 1 base at V and 4 bases at J, with 6 bases in the middle. Germline V gene lookup returns CDR1 SGHAT and CDR2 FQNNGV. The CDR3 length is 13 residues. The DNA of the CDR3 is TGTGCCAGCAGCTTAGCGACAGCAGATACGCAGTATTTT. Translated, it gives CASSLATADTQYF.

This clone was counted once. J is TRBJ1-1 and V is TRBV5-5; weak D call: TRBD1 (5 bases). The CDR3 consists of 13 residues. The V end was cut by 6 bases, the J end by 2 bases, with 11 bases between. Germline assignment: CDR1 SGHKS and CDR2 YYEKEE (reference sequence). CDR3 nucleotides: TGTGCCAGCATCACGGGGGGTAACACTGAAGCTTTCTTT. Translation: CASITGGNTEAFF. The full variable domain, its missing parts supplied by reference TRBV5-5 and TRBJ1-1, is DAGVTQSPTHLIKTRGQQVTLRCSPISGHKSVSWYQQVLGQGPQFIFQYYEKEERGRGNFPDRFSARQFPNYSSELNVNALLLGDSALYLCASITGGNTEAFFGQGTRLTVV.

This clone was counted a few times. This chain uses TRBV28 with TRBJ1-5; D not certain. This CDR3 is built from 11 residues. Per the germline V gene, CDR1 is MDHEN and CDR2 is SYDVKM. V shed 6 bases and J shed 11 bases, with 11 bases lying between them. CDR3 amino acids: CASSTIETQHF. The CDR3 DNA reads as TGTGCCAGCAGCACGATTGAGACCCAGCATTTT.

The chain recombines TRBV7-8 with TRBJ2-1; 7 bases match TRBD1. V gave up 5 bases and J gave up 12 bases; unmatched junction bases: 19. This CDR3 contains 16 residues. CDR1 is SGHVS, CDR2 FQNEAQ, per germline. CDR3 amino acids: CASSLSSRDRTIGQFF. CDR3 bases: TGTGCCAGCAGCCTAAGCTCCCGGGACAGAACTATAGGGCAGTTCTTC.

This chain uses TRBV27 with TRBJ1-1, with 9 bases identical to TRBD1. CDR3 size: 13 residues. V lost 5 bases and J lost 5; bases outside the gene matches: 3. The germline V gene has CDR1 MNHEY and CDR2 SMNVEV (reference sequence). CDR3 protein: CASSTTGGTEAFF. The CDR3 DNA reads as TGTGCCAGCAGTACGACAGGGGGTACTGAAGCTTTCTTT.

This chain uses TRBV2 with TRBJ2-7, with 9 nucleotides matching TRBD2. The germline gives CDR1 SNHLY, CDR2 FYNNEI. V lost 6 bases, J lost 4 bases, and 10 bases stayed unmatched. CDR3 length: 15 amino acids. The CDR3 DNA follows: TGTGCCAGCAGGGATACTAGCGGGTCCGGGTACGAGCAGTACTTC. Residues: CASRDTSGSGYEQYF.

V usage is TRBV4-1 and J usage is TRBJ2-5; 9 bases match TRBD2. The tail of the sequence fits TRBJ2-7 better, so the J call may be wrong. Germline V gene sequence: CDR1 MGHRA, CDR2 YSYEKL. This CDR3 region has 13 residues. The CDR3 DNA is TGCGCCAGCGCTAGCGGGGAGCCCTACGAGCAGTACTTC. Translated: CASASGEPYEQYF.

This clone was seen once. The chain is built from TRBV28 and TRBJ2-7; D unresolved. The CDR3 runs to 15 residues. The germline V gene has CDR1 MDHEN and CDR2 SYDVKM. V lost 5 bases and J 7 bases, leaving 21 bases between the germline ends. CDR3 loop: CASSLRLTYYGEQYF. CDR3 nucleotides: TGTGCCAGCAGTCTTCGACTGACCTATTACGGAGAGCAGTACTTC.

The chain recombines TRBV4-2 with TRBJ2-7; weak D call: TRBD2 (6 bases). The CDR3 runs to 14 residues. From germline, CDR1 is LGHNA and CDR2 YNFKEQ. Trimming stripped 0 bases from V and 4 bases from J, with 10 bases between. CDR3 residues: CASSQEWGRYEQYF. DNA for the CDR3: TGTGCCAGCAGCCAAGAATGGGGGAGGTACGAGCAGTACTTC.

V is TRBV5-1 and J is TRBJ2-5; possibly TRBD1 or TRBD2 for D (5 bases each). The CDR3 totals 15 residues. V was pared by 4 bases and J by 5 bases, with 18 bases between. The germline gives CDR1 SGHRS, CDR2 YFSETQ. CDR3 residues: CASSTGMGEYETQYF. The CDR3 DNA reads as TGCGCCAGCAGCACCGGAATGGGGGAATATGAGACCCAGTACTTC.

This chain connects TRBV7-4 to TRBJ1-5, with 7 bases lining up with TRBD1. V shed 11 bases, J shed 0 bases, and the junction held 25 bases outside the gene matches. Germline values: CDR1 SGHVT, CDR2 SQSDAQ. This CDR3 comprises 20 residues. DNA of the CDR3: TGTGCCCAGCAGGGTAGTAAGGGACAGATTTTTCGATGTAGCAATCAGCCCCAGCATTTT. Protein: CAQQGSKGQIFRCSNQPQHF.

The J gene is TRBJ2-1, the V gene TRBV4-1; 9 positions match TRBD1. J gave up 4 bases and V 1 base, and 2 bases lay outside the gene matches. This CDR3 has 15 residues. Germline V gene lookup returns CDR1 MGHRA and CDR2 YSYEKL. The CDR3 here is CASSQVGTGYNEQFF. The CDR3, as DNA: TGCGCCAGCAGCCAAGTAGGGACAGGGTACAATGAGCAGTTCTTC.

The sample holds one count of this clone. V is TRBV5-1 and J is TRBJ2-7; D remains ambiguous. Germline-derived CDR1 and CDR2 are SGHRS and YFSETQ. Deletions cut 0 bases from V and 7 bases from J, with 14 bases between. The CDR3 is 14 amino acids. In DNA, the CDR3 is TGCGCCAGCAGCTTGGCCGACTGGTCCTTAGAGCAGTACTTC. Amino acids: CASSLADWSLEQYF.

V usage is TRBV7-9 and J usage is TRBJ2-1; D gene ambiguous. The CDR3 extends over 15 amino acids. Trimming cost V 1 base and J 5 bases, with 12 bases left between them. The germline V gene encodes CDR1 SEHNR and CDR2 FQNEAQ (reference sequence). The CDR3 here is CASSLVLGGHNEQFF. The CDR3 DNA reads as TGTGCCAGCAGCTTAGTGTTGGGCGGCCACAATGAGCAGTTCTTC.

The chain carries TRBV27 and TRBJ1-1; the D is unclear. The V gene's germline CDR1 is MNHEY and CDR2 SMNVEV (reference sequence). V lost 5 bases to trimming and J lost 6 bases, with 22 bases between them. CDR3 size: 16 residues. Here the CDR3 reads CASSPSFGPYQAEAFF. The CDR3 bases are TGTGCCAGCAGTCCCTCATTCGGGCCCTACCAAGCTGAAGCTTTCTTT.

The CDR3 DNA sequence: TGTGCCAGCAGTCCCGGGGACACAAACACTGAAGCTTTCTTT. This sequence encodes CASSPGDTNTEAFF. V and J are TRBV28 and TRBJ1-1; a possible D gene is TRBD1 (6 bases). In germline, CDR1 is MDHEN, CDR2 SYDVKM. The CDR3 has 14 amino acids. Deletions cut 5 bases from V and 2 bases from J, with 12 bases between.

The J gene is TRBJ2-1, the V gene TRBV27; perhaps TRBD2 as D (6 bases). Germline V gives CDR1 MNHEY, CDR2 SMNVEV (reference sequence). V was clipped by 5 bases and J by 6 bases, with 11 bases between them. The CDR3 is made up of 13 amino acids. CDR3 in amino acids: CASSGGLINEQFF. The DNA of the CDR3 is TGTGCCAGCAGTGGGGGACTGATCAATGAGCAGTTCTTC.

The chain joins TRBV11-2 to TRBJ2-7, with TRBD2 identical over 11 bases. V lost 1 base and J lost 7; bases outside the gene matches: 3. CDR1 and CDR2 (germline): SGHAT, FQNNGV. The CDR3 sequence is 14 residues long. The CDR3 DNA is TGTGCCAGCAGCTTAGTACTAGCGGGAGTTGAGCAGTACTTC. This encodes CASSLVLAGVEQYF.

This chain joins TRBV27 and TRBJ2-7, with 9 bases fitting TRBD2. This CDR3 is 13 amino acids long. Germline CDR1 and CDR2: MNHEY and SMNVEV (reference sequence). The V and J ends lost 4 bases and 6 bases, in that order; junction bases with no gene match: 4. CDR3: CASSSGTSPEQYF. The CDR3 DNA reads as TGTGCCAGCAGTTCTGGGACTAGCCCCGAGCAGTACTTC.

The chain carries TRBV27 and TRBJ2-2; 8 bases fit TRBD1. CDR3 length: 15 amino acids. With V trimmed by 6 bases and J by 3 bases, 6 bases remained unmatched. In germline, CDR1 is MNHEY, CDR2 SMNVEV (reference sequence). CDR3 sequence: CASSSTGEDTGELFF. CDR3 DNA sequence: TGTGCCAGCAGCTCGACAGGGGAGGACACCGGGGAGCTGTTTTTT.

As for this clone: A much larger clone differs by one base, so this may be a read error. Other DNA variants within this sample encode the same CDR3. This rearrangement joins TRBV4-1 to TRBJ2-7, with D perhaps TRBD1 (5 bases). CDR3 length: 13 residues. The V gene lost 1 base and the J gene lost 3 bases, with 7 bases spanning the gap. Germline assignment: CDR1 MGHRA and CDR2 YSYEKL. The CDR3 spells CASSQGTNYEQYF. Written as DNA, the CDR3 is TGCGCCAGCAGCCAAGGGACAAACTACGAGCAGTACTTC.

This rearrangement joins TRBV7-8 to TRBJ2-1; 7 bases line up with TRBD1. The germline gives CDR1 SGHVS, CDR2 FQNEAQ. The V gene end was trimmed by 4 bases and the J gene end by 2 bases; junction bases not matched to a gene: 8. There are 16 residues in the CDR3. As DNA, the CDR3 is TGTGCCAGCAGCTGGGTAGCCGGGACAGCCTACAATGAGCAGTTCTTC. It yields the protein CASSWVAGTAYNEQFF.

V gene TRBV29-1 combines with J gene TRBJ1-1; no clear D. V dropped 0 bases and J dropped 11 bases, with 10 bases sitting between them. The CDR3 spans 11 residues. CDR1 is SQVTM, CDR2 ANQGSEA, per germline. The CDR3 loop is CSVEEVQGAFF. CDR3 nucleotides: TGCAGCGTTGAAGAGGTCCAAGGGGCTTTCTTT.

The chain is built from TRBV28 and TRBJ2-5; no clear D gene. Trimming took off 6 bases at V and 1 base at J, with 12 bases between the two ends. Looked up from germline, CDR1 is MDHEN and CDR2 is SYDVKM. The CDR3 covers 14 residues. The CDR3 DNA is TGTGCCAGCAGCTTGATCACCCTCCAAGAGACCCAGTACTTC. Its translation: CASSLITLQETQYF.

The rearrangement uses TRBV13 and TRBJ2-2, with unresolved D. Germline V gene lookup returns CDR1 PRHDT and CDR2 FYEKMQ (reference sequence). There are 13 residues in the CDR3. Trimming cost V 1 base and J 8 bases, with 8 bases left between them. As DNA, the CDR3 is TGTGCCAGCAGCTTAGTGGTCACGGGGGAGCTGTTTTTT. Encoded protein: CASSLVVTGELFF.